The TCR beta chain described here comes from a study of T cell responses to AZD1222 COVID-19 vaccine. Regarding the study as a whole: Most donors were white British, females outnumbered males, and clonal diversity was possibly underestimated. CD4 TCRs covered the whole spike, strongest at regions 160-218 and 743-854.

Profiled with immunoSEQ multiplex PCR; TCRdb holds only in-frame clones, not every one. The data contain about 150,000 clones, around 88% of them singletons. The CDR3 loop spans 14 amino acids. The V gene lost 6 bases and the J gene lost 3 bases, with 11 bases spanning the gap. Germline V CDR1 and CDR2: MNHEY, SVGAGI. This clone is a singleton in its sample. Its target is not known. The chain is built from TRBV6-5 and TRBJ1-4, with TRBD1 as a possible D gene (5 bases). This TCR derives from an adult in good health. The specimen was peripheral blood, collected on day 0 of MenACWY control vaccination. CDR3 nucleotides: TGTGCCAGCAGCCGCGGGGGGTCTAATGAAAAACTGTTTTTT. Translating gives CASSRGGSNEKLFF.